This T cell receptor beta chain is drawn from a study of blood T cell repertoires in COVID-19 (dated by TCRdb to between 2020 and 2021). Notes on the research overall: Samples covering the acute and convalescent phases of COVID-19 were provided by collaborators in the United States, Italy and Spain. A de-identified subject ID, COVID-19 status, age in years and sex were almost always included in the sample metadata. Where available, HLA class I and class II types were obtained from metadata supplied by the sample provider rather than from assay-based typing. The prospective study material was composed of cDNA or gDNA derived from T cells, B-cell-depleted T cells, or PBMCs. Samples were obtained from the ongoing ImmuneRACE study (first 160 participants) and from 1,200 or so subjects provided by 6 global collaborators. The repertoires were made available in a free public database intended to serve as a resource for research on the immune response to SARS-CoV-2. The dataset comprised deeply sampled blood TCRbeta repertoires from subjects exposed to, actively infected with, or recovered from COVID-19. Beyond this particular receptor, the publication reports: The quantity of clinical and demographic metadata differed by source and by participant and was supplied without curation.

At one collaborating source in Seattle, patients were enrolled during active infection and were followed longitudinally through the course of disease. Each collaborating institution followed its own protocols to collect whole blood in K2EDTA tubes. Collaborator samples were shipped for TCRbeta analysis as frozen whole blood, isolated PBMCs, or DNA extracted from either sample type. The immunoSEQ Assay, a bias-controlled multiplex PCR, was used to amplify TCRbeta CDR3 regions from genomic DNA. The original pipeline was this. Nucleated cell counts per sample were estimated from amplification of reference gene primers within the assay. To quantify the absolute abundance of each unique TCRbeta CDR3 rearrangement, sequence reads were collapsed and filtered. For each sample, productive Simpson clonality was calculated as the square root of Simpson's diversity index across productive rearrangements. This immuneACCESS table, as held by TCRdb, lists in-frame sequences with V and J called but not all clones. Of the missing ones, under half trace to an unresolved V gene in checked studies; the others have no known cause. V and J calls and clone size are as listed in that table; D and trimming were resolved from the DNA. The sample table holds 150,000 or so clones, of which 70% to 80% were seen once. The ten largest make up approximately 5.2% of the sample.

In the case of this clone: This clone's antigen is unknown. No per-base quality is available; no much larger clone lies one base away.

The CDR3 contains 15 residues, cysteine and phenylalanine counted. Of all the DNA, just the CDR3 is kept, 45 bases in frame from base 1. Sequences SGHNT (CDR1) and YYREEE (CDR2) are obtained from the germline V gene (reference sequence). Relative to germline, V is missing 4 bases and J is missing 4 bases, with 10 bases of the junction outside any gene match. The sample comprised peripheral blood. This receptor was obtained from a woman in her 70s with COVID-19, enrolled during active disease. The sequence links TRBV5-4 to TRBJ2-5, with 7 central nucleotides matching TRBD1. Here is the DNA: TGTGCCAGCAGCCAGAGCTTACGACAGGGAGAGACCCAGTACTTC. It is translated as CASSQSLRQGETQYF.